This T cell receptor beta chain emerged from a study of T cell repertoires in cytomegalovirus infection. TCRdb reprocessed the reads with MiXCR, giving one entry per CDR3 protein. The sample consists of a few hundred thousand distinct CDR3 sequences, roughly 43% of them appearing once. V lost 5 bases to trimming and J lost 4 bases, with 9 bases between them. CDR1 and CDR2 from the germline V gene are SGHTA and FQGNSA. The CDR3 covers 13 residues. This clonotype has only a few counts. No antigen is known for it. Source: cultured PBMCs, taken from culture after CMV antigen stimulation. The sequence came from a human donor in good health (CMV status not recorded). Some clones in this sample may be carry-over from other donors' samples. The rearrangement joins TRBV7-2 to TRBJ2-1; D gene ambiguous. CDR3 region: CASSAQRYNEQFF. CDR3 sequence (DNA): TGTGCCAGCAGCGCCCAGCGATACAATGAGCAGTTCTTC.